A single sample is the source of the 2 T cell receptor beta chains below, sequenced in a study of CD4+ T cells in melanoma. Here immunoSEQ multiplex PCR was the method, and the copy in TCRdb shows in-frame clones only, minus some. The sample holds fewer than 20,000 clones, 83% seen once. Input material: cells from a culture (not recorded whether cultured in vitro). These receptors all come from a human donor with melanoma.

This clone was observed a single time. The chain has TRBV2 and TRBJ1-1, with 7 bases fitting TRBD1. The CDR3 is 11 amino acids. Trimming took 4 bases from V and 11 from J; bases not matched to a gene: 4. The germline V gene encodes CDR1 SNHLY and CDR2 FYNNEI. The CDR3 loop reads CASSGDREAFF. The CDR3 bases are TGTGCCAGCAGTGGAGACAGGGAGGCTTTCTTT.

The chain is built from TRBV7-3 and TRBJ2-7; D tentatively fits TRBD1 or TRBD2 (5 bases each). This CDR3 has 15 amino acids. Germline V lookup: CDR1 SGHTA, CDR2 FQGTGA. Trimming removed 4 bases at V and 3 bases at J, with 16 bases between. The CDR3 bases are TGTGCCAGCAGCTCCCAACGGGACGGTTACTACGAGCAGTACTTC. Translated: CASSSQRDGYYEQYF. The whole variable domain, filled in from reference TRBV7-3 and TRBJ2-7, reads GAGVSQTPSNKVTEKGKYVELRCDPISGHTALYWYRQSLGQGPEFLIYFQGTGAADDSGLPNDRFFAVRPEGSVSTLKIQRTERGDSAVYLCASSSQRDGYYEQYFGPGTRLTVT.